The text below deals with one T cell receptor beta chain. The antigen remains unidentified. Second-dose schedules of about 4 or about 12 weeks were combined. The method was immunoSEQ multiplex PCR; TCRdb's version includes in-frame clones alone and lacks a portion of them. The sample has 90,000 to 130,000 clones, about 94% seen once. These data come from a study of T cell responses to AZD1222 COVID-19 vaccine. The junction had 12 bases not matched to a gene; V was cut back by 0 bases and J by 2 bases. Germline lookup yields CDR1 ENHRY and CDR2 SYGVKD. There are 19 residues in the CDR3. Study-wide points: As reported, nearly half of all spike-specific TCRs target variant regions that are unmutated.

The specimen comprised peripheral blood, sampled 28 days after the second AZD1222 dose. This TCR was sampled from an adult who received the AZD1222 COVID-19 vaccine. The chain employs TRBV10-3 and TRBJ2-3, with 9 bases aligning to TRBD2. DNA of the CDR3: TGTGCCATCAGTGAGTCGAAAGGATTGACTAGCGGTTTCACAGATACGCAGTATTTT. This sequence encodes CAISESKGLTSGFTDTQYF.